The subject of this entry is one T cell receptor beta chain. As yet, its antigen is unknown. Selected positively for CCR7 and CD45RO-negative, naive CD8 cells excluded terminally differentiated effector memory CD45RA+ cells. This sample is part of a study of shared clonotypes between healthy human individuals. Notes on the study in general: Sequencing depth was predicted to influence how clonotypes are shared among donors. Clonotypes which were not shared had lower generation probabilities than clonotypes that all four donors shared.

Deep-level assay runs were performed. Only in-frame clones appear in the TCRdb table, and some are missing; sequencing was by immunoSEQ multiplex PCR. This table holds a few million clones, around 93% found once. This CDR3 contains 15 residues. V shed 5 bases and J shed 2 bases, with 14 bases lying between them. CDR1 is MNHEY, CDR2 SVGAGI, per germline. This clonotype was sampled from a man aged 18-30 years in good health. Some clones in this sample may be carry-over from other donors' samples. The V and J genes are TRBV6-5 and TRBJ2-3; D may be TRBD2 (6 bases). The source material was naive CD8+ T cells from PBMCs. CDR3 in DNA: TGTGCCAGCAGTCTCACAGGACTACACACAGATACGCAGTATTTT. Residues: CASSLTGLHTDTQYF.